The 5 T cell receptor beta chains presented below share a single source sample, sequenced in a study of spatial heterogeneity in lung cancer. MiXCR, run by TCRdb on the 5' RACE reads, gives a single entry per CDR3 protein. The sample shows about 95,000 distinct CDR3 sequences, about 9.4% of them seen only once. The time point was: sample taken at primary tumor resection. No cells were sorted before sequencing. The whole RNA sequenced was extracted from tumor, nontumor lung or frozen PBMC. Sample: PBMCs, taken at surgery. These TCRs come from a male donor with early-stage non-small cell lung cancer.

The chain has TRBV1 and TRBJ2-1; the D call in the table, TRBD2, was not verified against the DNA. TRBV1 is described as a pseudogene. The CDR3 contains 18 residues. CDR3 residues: CTRKTSGTGQETSGSKFF. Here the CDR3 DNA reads TGCACCAGAAAAACTTCCGGGACAGGGCAAGAGACTAGCGGGAGCAAGTTCTTC.

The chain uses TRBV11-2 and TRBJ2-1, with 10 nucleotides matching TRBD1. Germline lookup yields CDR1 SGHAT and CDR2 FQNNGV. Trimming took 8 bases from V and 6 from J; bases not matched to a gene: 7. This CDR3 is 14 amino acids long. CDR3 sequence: CASAWDRGGNEQFF. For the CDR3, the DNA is TGTGCCAGCGCATGGGACAGGGGTGGCAATGAGCAGTTCTTC.

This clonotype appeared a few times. In nucleotides, the CDR3 is TGTGCCAGCAGAGGGCGGAACACCGGGGAGCTGTTTTTT. It codes for CASRGRNTGELFF. This chain uses TRBV2 with TRBJ2-2, with D unresolved. Germline loops: CDR1 SNHLY, CDR2 FYNNEI. The CDR3 runs 13 residues. Deletions cut 6 bases from V and 1 base from J, with 6 bases between. The full variable domain, in which reference TRBV2 and TRBJ2-2 provide the parts outside the CDR3, is EPEVTQTPSHQVTQMGQEVILRCVPISNHLYFYWYRQILGQKVEFLVSFYNNEISEKSEIFDDQFSVERPDGSNFTLKIRSTKLEDSAMYFCASRGRNTGELFFGEGSRLTVL.

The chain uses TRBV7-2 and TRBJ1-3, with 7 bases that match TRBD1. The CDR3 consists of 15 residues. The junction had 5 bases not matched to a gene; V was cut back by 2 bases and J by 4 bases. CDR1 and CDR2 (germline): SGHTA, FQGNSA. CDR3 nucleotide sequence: TGTGCCAGCAGCTTACTAACAGGGGCCGGAAACACCATATATTTT. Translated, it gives CASSLLTGAGNTIYF.

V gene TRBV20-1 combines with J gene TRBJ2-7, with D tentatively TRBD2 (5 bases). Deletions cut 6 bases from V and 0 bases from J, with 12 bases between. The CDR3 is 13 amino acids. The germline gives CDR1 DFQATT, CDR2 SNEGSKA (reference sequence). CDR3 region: CSARWTSSYEQYF. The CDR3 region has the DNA TGCAGTGCCAGGTGGACTTCCTCCTACGAGCAGTACTTC.